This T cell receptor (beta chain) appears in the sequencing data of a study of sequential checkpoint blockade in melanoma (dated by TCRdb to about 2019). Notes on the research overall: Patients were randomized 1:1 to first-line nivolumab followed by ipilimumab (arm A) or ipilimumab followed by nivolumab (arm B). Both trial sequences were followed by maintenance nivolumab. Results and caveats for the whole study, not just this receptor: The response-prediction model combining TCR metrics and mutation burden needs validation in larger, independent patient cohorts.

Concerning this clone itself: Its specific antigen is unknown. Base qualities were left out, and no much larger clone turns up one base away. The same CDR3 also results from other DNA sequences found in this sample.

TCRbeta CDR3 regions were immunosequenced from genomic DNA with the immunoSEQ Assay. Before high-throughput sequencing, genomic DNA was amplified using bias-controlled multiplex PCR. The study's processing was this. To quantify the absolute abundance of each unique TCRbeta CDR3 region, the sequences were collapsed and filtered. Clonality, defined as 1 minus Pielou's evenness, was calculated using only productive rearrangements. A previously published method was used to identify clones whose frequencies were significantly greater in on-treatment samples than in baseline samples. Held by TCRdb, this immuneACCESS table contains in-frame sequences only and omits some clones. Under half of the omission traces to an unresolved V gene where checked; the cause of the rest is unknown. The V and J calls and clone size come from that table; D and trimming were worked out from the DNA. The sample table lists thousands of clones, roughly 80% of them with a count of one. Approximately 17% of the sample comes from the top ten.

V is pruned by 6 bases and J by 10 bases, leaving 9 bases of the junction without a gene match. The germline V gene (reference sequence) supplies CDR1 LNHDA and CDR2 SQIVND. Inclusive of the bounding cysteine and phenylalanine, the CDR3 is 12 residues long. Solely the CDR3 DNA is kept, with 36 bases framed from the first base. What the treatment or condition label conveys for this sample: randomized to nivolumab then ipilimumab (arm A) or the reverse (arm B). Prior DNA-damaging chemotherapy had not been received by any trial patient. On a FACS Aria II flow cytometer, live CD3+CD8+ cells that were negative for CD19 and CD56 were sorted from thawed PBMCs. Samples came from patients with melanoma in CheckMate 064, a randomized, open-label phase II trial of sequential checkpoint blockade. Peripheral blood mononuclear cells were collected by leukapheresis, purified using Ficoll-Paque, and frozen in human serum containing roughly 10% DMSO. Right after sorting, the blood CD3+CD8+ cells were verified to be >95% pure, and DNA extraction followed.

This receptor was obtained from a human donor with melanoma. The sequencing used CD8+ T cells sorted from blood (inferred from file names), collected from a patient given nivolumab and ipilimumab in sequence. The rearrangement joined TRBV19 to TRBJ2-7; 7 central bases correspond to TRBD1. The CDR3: CASSISQGDQYF. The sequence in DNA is TGTGCCAGTAGCATATCCCAGGGGGATCAGTACTTC.